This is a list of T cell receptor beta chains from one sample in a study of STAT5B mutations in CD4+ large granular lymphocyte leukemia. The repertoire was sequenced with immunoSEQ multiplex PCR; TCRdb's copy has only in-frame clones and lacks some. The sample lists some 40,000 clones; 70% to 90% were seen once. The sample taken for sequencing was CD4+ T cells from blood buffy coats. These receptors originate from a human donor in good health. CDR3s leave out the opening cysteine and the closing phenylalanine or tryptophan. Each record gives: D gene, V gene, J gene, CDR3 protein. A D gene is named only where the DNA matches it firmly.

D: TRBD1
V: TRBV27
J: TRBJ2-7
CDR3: ASRPPNRGEQY

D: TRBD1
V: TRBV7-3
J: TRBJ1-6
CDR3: ASSPGQVNSPLH

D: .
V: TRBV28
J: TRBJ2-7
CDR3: ASSSIYEQY

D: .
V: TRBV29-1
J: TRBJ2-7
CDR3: SVLTGSYEQY

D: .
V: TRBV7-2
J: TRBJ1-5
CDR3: ASSLQPGPQH

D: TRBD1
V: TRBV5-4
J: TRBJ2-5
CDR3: ASSGTGGYQETQY

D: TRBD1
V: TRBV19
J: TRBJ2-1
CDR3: ASSILGTGVDNEQF

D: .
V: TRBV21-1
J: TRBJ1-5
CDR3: ASSPEVEQPQH

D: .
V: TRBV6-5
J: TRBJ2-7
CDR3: ASSYGGRPSYEQY

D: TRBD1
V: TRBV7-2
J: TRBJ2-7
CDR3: ASSLDGQGAATYEQY

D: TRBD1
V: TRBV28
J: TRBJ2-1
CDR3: ASRLGQGLYNEQF

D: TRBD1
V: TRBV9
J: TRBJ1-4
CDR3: ASSGGTANEKLF

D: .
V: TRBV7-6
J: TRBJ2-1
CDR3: ASSLALGHRNEQF

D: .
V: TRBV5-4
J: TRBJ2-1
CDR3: ASSLGGGDEQF

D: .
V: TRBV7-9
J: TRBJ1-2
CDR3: ASSSDADHYGYT

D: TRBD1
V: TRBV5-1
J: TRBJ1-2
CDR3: ASSSGTGGNYGYT

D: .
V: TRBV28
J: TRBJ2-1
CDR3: ASSATGHEQF

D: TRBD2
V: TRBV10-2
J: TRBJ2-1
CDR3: ASSESLAGGYNEQF

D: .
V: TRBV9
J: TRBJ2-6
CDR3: ASSVARVLSGANVLT

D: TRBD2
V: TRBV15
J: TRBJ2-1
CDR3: ATSRGGTSDEQF

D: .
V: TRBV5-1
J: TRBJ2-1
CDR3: ASSLAPRSSYNEQF

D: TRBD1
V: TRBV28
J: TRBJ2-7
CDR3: ASRPGTGVEQY

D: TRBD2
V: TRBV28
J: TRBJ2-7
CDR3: ASSSPLAGGYEQY

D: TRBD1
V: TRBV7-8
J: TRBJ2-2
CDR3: ASSLARGHTGELF

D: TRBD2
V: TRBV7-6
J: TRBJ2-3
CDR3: ASSLVSGGGKDTQY

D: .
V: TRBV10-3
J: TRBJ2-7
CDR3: AITGHYSYEQY

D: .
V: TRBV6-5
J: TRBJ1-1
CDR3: ATTLNTEAF